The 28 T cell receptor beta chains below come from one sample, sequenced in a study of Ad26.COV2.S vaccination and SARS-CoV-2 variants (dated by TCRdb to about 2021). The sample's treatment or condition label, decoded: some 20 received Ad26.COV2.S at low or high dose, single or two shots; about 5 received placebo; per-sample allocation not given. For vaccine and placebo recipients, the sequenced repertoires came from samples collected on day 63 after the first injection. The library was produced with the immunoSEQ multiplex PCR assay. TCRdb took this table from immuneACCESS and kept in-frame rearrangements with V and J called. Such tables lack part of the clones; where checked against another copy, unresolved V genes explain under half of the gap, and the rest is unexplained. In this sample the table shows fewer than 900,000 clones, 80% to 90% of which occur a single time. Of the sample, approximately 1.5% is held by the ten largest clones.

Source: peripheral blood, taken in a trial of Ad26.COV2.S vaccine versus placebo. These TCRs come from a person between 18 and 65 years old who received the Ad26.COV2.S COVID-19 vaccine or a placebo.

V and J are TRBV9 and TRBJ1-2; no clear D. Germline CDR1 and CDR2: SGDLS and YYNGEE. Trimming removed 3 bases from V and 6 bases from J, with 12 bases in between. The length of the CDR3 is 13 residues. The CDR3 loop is CASSEEPVHGYTF. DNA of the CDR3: TGTGCCAGCAGCGAGGAACCGGTTCATGGCTACACCTTC. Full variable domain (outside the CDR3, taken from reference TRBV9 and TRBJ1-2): DSGVTQTPKHLITATGQRVTLRCSPRSGDLSVYWYQQSLDQGLQFLIQYYNGEERAKGNILERFSAQQFPDLHSELNLSSLELGDSALYFCASSEEPVHGYTFGSGTRLTVV.

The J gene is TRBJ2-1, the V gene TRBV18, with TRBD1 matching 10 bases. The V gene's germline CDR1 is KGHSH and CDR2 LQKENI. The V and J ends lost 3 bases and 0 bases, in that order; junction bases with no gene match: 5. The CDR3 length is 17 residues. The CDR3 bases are TGTGCCAGCTCACCCCCGGACAGGGGGAGCTCCTACAATGAGCAGTTCTTC. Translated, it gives CASSPPDRGSSYNEQFF.

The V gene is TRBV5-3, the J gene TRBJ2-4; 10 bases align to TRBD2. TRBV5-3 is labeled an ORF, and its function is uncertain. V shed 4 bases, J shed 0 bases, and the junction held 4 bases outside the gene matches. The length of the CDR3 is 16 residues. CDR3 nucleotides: TGTGCCAGAAGCGAGAGGACTAGCGGAGCCAAAAACATTCAGTACTTC. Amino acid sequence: CARSERTSGAKNIQYF.

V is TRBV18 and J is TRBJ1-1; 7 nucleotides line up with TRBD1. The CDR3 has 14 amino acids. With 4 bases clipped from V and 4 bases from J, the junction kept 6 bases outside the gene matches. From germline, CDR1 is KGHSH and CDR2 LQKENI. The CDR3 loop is CASSLGTGATEAFF. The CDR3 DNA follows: TGTGCCAGCTCACTTGGAACAGGGGCCACTGAAGCTTTCTTT. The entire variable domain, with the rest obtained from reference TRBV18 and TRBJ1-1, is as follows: NAGVMQNPRHLVRRRGQEARLRCSPMKGHSHVYWYRQLPEEGLKFMVYLQKENIIDESGMPKERFSAEFPKEGPSILRIQQVVRGDSAAYFCASSLGTGATEAFFGQGTRLTVV.

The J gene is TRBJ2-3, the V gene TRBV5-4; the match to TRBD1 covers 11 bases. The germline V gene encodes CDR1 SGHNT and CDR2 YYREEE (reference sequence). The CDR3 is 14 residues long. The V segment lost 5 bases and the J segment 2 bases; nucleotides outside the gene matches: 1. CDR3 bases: TGTGCCAGCAGAGGACAGGGGGCCACAGATACGCAGTATTTT. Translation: CASRGQGATDTQYF.

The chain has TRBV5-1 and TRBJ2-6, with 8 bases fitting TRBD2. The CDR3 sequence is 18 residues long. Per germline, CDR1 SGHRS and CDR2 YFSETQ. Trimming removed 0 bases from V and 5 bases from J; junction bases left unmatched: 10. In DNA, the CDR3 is TGCGCCAGCAGCTTGGCTCCAGCGGGAGCGTCGAGGGCCAACGTCCTGACTTTC. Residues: CASSLAPAGASRANVLTF. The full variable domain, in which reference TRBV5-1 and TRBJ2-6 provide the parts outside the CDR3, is KAGVTQTPRYLIKTRGQQVTLSCSPISGHRSVSWYQQTPGQGLQFLFEYFSETQRNKGNFPGRFSGRQFSNSRSEMNVSTLELGDSALYLCASSLAPAGASRANVLTFGAGSRLTVL.

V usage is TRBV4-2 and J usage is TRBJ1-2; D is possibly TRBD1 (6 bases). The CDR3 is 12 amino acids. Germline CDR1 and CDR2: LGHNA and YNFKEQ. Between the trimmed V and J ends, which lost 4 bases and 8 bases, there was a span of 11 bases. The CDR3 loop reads CASSPDSAGYTF. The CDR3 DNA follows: TGTGCCAGCAGCCCGGACAGCGCGGGCTACACCTTC.

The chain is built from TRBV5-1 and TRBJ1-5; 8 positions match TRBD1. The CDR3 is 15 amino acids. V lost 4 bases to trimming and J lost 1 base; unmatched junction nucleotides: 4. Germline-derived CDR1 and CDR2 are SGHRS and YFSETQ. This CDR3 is CASSRTGRSNQPQHF. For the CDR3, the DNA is TGCGCCAGCAGCCGGACAGGGCGAAGCAATCAGCCCCAGCATTTT.

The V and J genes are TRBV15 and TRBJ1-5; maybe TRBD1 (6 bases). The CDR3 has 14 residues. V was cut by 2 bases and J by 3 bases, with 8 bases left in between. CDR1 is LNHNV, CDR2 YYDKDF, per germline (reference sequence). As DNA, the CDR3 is TGTGCCACCAGCAGAACAGGGACCAATCAGCCCCAGCATTTT. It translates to CATSRTGTNQPQHF.

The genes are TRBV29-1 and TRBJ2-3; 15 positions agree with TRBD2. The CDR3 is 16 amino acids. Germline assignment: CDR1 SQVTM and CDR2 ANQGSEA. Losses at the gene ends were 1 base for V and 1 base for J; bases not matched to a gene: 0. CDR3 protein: CSVEGTSGRGTDTQYF. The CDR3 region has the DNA TGCAGCGTTGAAGGGACTAGCGGGAGGGGCACAGATACGCAGTATTTT.

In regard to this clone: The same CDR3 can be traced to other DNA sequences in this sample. CDR3 protein: CASSLGGGTEAFF. CDR3 coding DNA: TGTGCCAGCAGTTTAGGAGGGGGCACTGAAGCTTTCTTT. The gene calls are TRBV27 and TRBJ1-1, with D tentatively TRBD1 (6 bases). The CDR3 length is 13 residues. Germline CDR1 is MNHEY and CDR2 is SMNVEV (reference sequence). Deletions cut 2 bases from V and 4 bases from J, with 8 bases between.

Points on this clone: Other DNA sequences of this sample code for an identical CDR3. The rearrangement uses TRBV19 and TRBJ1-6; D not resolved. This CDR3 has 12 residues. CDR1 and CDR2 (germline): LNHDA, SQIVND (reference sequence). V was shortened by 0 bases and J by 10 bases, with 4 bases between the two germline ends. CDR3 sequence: CASSIEGSPLHF. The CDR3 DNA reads TGTGCCAGTAGTATAGAGGGGTCACCCCTCCACTTT.

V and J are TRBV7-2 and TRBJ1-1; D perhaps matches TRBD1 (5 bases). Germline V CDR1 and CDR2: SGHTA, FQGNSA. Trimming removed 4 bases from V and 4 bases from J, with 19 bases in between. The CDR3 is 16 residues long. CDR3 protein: CASSWGGIVRSTEAFF. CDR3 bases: TGTGCCAGCAGCTGGGGGGGGATAGTTCGGAGCACTGAAGCTTTCTTT.

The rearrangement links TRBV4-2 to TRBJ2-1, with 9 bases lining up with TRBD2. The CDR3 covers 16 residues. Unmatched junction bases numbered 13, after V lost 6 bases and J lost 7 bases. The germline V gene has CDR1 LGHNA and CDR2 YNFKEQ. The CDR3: CASSPNSGRVLNEQFF. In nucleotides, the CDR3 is TGTGCCAGCAGTCCTAATAGCGGGAGAGTGTTGAATGAGCAGTTCTTC.

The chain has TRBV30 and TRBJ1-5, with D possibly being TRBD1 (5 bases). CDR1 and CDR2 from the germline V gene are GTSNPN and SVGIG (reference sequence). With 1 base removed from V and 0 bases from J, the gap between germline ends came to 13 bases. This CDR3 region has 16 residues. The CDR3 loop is CAWSGAGVLSNQPQHF. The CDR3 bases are TGTGCCTGGAGTGGAGCGGGGGTCCTTAGCAATCAGCCCCAGCATTTT.

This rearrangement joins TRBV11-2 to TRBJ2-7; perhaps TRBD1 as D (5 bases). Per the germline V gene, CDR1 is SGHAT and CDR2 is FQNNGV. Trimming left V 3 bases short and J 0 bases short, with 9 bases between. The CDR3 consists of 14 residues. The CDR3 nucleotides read TGTGCCAGCAGCTTCCTAGGGGTCTCCTACGAGCAGTACTTC. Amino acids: CASSFLGVSYEQYF.

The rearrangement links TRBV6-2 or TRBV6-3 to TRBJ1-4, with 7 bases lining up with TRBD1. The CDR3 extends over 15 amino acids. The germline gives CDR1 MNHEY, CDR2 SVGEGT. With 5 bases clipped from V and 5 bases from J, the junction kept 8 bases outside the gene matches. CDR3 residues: CASSPRTGYNEKLFF. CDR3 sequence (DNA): TGTGCCAGCAGTCCCCGGACAGGCTACAATGAAAAACTGTTTTTT.

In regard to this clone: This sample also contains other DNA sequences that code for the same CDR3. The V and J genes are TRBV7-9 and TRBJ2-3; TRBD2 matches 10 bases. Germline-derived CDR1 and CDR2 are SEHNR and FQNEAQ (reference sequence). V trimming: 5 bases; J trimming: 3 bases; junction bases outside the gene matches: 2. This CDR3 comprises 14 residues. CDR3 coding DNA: TGTGCCAGCAGCCTACTAGCGGGAACAGATACGCAGTATTTT. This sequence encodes CASSLLAGTDTQYF.

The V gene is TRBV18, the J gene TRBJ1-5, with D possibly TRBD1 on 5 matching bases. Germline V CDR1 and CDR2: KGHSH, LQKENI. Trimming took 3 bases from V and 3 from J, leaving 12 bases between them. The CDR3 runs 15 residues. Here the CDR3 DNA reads TGTGCCAGCTCACCGGAGTCGGGGGACAATCAGCCCCAGCATTTT. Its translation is CASSPESGDNQPQHF.

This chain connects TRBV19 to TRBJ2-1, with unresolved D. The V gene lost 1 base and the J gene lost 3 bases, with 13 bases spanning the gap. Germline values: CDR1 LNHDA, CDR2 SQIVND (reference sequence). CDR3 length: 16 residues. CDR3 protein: CASSIGGRTYYNEQFF. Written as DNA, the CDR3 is TGTGCCAGTAGTATAGGTGGCAGAACTTACTACAATGAGCAGTTCTTC.

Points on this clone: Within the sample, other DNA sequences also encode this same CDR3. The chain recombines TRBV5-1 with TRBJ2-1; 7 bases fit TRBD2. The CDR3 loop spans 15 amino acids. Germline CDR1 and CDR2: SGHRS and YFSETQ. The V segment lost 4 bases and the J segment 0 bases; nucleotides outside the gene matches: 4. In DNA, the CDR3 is TGCGCCAGCAGCCTCGGGGGGAGCTCCTACAATGAGCAGTTCTTC. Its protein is CASSLGGSSYNEQFF.

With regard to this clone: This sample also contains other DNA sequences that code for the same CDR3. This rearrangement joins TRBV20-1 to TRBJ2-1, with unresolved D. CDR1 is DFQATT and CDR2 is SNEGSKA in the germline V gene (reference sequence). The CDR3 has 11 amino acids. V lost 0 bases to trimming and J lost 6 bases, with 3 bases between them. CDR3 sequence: CSARDRNEQFF. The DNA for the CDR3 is TGCAGTGCTAGAGATCGCAATGAGCAGTTCTTC.

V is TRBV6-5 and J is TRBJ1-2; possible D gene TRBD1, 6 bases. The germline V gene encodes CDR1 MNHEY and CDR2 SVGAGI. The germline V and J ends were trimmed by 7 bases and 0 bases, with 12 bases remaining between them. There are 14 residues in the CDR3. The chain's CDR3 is CASTQGGTNYGYTF. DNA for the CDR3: TGTGCCAGCACCCAAGGGGGGACTAACTATGGCTACACCTTC.

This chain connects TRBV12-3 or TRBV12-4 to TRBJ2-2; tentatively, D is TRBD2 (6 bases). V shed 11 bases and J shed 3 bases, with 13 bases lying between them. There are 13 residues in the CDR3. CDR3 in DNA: TGTGCCCCCAAGGGAGGCTACACCGGGGAGCTGTTTTTT. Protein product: CAPKGGYTGELFF.

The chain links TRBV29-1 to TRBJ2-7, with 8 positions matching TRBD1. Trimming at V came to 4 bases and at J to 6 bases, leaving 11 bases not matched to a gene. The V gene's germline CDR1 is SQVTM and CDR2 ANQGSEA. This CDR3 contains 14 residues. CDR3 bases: TGCAGCGTTGGTTGGGACAGGATTAATAGCGAGCAGTACTTC. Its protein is CSVGWDRINSEQYF.

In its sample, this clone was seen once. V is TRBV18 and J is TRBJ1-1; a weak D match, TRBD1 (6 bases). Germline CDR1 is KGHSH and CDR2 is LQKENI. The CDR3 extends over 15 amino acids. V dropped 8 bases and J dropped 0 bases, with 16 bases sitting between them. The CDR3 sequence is CASTPGQDMNTEAFF. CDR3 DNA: TGTGCCAGCACGCCGGGACAAGACATGAACACTGAAGCTTTCTTT.

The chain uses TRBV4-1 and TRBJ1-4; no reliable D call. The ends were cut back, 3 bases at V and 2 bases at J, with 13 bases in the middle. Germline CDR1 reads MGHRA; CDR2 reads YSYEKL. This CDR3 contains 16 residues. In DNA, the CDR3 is TGCGCCAGCAGCCAGAGGGTACCAAGGACTAATGAAAAACTGTTTTTT. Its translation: CASSQRVPRTNEKLFF.

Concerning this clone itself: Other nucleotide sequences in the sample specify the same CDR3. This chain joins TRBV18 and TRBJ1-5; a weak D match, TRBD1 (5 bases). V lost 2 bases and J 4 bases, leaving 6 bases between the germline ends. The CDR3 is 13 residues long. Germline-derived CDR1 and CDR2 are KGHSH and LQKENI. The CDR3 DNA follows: TGTGCCAGCTCACCAGGGGCGAATCAGCCCCAGCATTTT. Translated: CASSPGANQPQHF. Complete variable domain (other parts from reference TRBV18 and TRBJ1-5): NAGVMQNPRHLVRRRGQEARLRCSPMKGHSHVYWYRQLPEEGLKFMVYLQKENIIDESGMPKERFSAEFPKEGPSILRIQQVVRGDSAAYFCASSPGANQPQHFGDGTRLSIL.